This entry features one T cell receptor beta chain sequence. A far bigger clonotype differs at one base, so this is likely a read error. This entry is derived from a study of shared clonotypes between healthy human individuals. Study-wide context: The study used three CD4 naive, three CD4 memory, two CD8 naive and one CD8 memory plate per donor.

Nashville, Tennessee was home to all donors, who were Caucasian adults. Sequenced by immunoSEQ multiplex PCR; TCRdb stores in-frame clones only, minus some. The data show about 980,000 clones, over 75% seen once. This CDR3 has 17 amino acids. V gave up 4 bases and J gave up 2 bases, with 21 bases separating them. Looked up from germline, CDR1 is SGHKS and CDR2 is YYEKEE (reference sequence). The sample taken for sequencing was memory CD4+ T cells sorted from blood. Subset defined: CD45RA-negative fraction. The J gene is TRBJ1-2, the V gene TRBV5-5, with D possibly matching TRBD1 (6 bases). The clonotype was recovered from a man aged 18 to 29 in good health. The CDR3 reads CASSIQPLQGGNYGYTF. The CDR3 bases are TGTGCCAGCAGCATACAACCGCTACAGGGTGGGAACTATGGCTACACCTTC.